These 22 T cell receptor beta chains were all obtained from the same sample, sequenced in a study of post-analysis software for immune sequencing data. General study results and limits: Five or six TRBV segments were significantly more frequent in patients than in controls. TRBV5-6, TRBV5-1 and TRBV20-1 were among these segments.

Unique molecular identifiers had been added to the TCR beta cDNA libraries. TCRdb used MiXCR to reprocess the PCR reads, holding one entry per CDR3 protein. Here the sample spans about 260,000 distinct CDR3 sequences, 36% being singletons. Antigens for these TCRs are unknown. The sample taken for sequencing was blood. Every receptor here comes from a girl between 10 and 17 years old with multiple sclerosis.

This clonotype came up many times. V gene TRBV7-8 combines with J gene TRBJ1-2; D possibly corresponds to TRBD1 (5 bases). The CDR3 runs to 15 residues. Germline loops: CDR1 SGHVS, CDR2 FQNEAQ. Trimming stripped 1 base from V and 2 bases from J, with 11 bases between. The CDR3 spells CASSLGGGANYGYTF. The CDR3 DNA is TGTGCCAGCAGCTTAGGGGGAGGGGCGAACTATGGCTACACCTTC.

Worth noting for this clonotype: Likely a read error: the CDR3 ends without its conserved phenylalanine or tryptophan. The CDR3: CASSLVGPQHV. CDR3 nucleotides: TGTGCCAGCAGTTTGGTGGGGCCCCAGCATGTT. J is TRBJ1-5 and V is TRBV12-3 or TRBV12-4; D gene ambiguous. The CDR3 consists of 11 residues. V was pared by 3 bases and J by 9 bases, with 6 bases between.

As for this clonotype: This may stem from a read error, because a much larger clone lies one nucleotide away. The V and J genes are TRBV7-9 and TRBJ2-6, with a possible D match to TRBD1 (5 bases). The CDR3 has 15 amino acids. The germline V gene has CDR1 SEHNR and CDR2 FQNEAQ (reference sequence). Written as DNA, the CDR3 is TGTGCCAGCAGCCCCGCTCACTCTGGGGCCAACGTCCGGACTTTC. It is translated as CASSPAHSGANVRTF.

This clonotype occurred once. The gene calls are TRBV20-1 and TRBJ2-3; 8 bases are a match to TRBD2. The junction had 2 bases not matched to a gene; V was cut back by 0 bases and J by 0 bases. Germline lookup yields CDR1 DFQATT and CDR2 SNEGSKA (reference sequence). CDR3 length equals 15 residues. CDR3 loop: CSAREIAGSTDTQYF. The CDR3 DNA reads TGCAGTGCTAGAGAGATAGCGGGGAGCACAGATACGCAGTATTTT.

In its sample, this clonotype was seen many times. The CDR3 sequence is CSAPAAGDLYNEQFF. Here the CDR3 DNA reads TGCAGTGCGCCCGCAGCGGGAGACCTCTACAATGAGCAGTTCTTC. This rearrangement joins TRBV20-1 to TRBJ2-1; 8 bases line up with TRBD2. The germline V gene encodes CDR1 DFQATT and CDR2 SNEGSKA (reference sequence). The V and J ends lost 6 bases and 3 bases, in that order; junction bases with no gene match: 10. The CDR3 is 15 amino acids.

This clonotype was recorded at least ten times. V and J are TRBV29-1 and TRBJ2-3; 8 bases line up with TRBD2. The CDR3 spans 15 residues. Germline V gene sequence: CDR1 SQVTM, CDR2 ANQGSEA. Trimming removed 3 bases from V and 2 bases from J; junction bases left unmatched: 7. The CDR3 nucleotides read TGCAGCGTTGAGGGACTAGTGCCACTCACAGATACGCAGTATTTT. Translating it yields CSVEGLVPLTDTQYF.

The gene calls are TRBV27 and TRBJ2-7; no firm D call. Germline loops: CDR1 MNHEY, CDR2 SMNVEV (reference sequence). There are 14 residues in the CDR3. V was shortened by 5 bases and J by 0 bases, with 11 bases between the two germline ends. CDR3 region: CASSLSTRSYEQYF. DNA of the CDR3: TGTGCCAGCAGTCTTTCTACGCGCTCCTACGAGCAGTACTTC.

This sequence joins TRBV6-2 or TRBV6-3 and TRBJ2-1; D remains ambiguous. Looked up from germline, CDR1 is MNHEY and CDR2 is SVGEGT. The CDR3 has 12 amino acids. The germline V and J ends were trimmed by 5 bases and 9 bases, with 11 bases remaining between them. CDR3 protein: CASSQSLSEQFF. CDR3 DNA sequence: TGTGCCAGCAGTCAGAGTCTCAGTGAGCAGTTCTTC.

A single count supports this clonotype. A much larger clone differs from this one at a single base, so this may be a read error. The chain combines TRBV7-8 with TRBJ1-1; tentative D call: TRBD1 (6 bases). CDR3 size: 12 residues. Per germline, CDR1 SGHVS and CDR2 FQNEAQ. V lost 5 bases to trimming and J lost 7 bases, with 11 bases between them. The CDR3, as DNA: TGTGCCAGCAGCGCGGCAGGGGTTGAAGCTTTCTTT. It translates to CASSAAGVEAFF.

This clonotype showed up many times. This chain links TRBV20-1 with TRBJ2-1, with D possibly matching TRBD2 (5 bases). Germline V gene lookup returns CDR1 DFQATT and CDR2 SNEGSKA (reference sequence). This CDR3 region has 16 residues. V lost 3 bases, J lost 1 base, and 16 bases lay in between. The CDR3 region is CSARELRGPSYNEQFF. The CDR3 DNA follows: TGCAGTGCTAGGGAGCTTCGGGGTCCTTCCTACAATGAGCAGTTCTTC.

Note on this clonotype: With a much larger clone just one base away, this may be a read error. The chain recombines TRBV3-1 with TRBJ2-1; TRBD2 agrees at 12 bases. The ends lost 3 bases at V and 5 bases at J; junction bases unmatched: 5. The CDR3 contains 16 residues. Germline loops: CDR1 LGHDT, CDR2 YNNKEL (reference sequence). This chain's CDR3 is CASSHATSGRNNEQFF. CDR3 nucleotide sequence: TGTGCCAGCAGCCACGCAACTAGCGGGAGGAACAATGAGCAGTTCTTC.

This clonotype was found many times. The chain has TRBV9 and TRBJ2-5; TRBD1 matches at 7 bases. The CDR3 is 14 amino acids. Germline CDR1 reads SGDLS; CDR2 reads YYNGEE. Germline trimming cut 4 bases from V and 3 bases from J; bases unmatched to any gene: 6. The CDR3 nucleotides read TGTGCCAGCAGCTTAGTCGGGACAGAAGAGACCCAGTACTTC. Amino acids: CASSLVGTEETQYF. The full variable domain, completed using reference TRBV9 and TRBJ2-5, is DSGVTQTPKHLITATGQRVTLRCSPRSGDLSVYWYQQSLDQGLQFLIQYYNGEERAKGNILERFSAQQFPDLHSELNLSSLELGDSALYFCASSLVGTEETQYFGPGTRLLVL.

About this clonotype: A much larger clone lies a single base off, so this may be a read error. The CDR3 DNA follows: TGCAGTGCCGAATCGGGTAGCTATGGCTACACCTTC. This codes for CSAESGSYGYTF. The gene calls are TRBV20-1 and TRBJ1-2; the D is unclear. In germline, CDR1 is DFQATT, CDR2 SNEGSKA (reference sequence). V shed 6 bases and J shed 4 bases, with 12 bases lying between them. This CDR3 contains 12 residues.

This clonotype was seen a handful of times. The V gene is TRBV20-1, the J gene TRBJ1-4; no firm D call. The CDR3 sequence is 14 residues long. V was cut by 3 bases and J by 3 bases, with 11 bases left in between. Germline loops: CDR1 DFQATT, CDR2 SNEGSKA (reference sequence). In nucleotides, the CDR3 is TGCAGTGCTAGTAAGCCGGAAGCTAATGAAAAACTGTTTTTT. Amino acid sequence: CSASKPEANEKLFF.

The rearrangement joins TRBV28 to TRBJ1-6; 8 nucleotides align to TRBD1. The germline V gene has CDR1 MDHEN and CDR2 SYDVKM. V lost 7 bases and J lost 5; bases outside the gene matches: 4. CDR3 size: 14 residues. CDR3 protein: CASTLDRDNSPLHF. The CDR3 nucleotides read TGTGCCAGCACACTGGACAGGGATAATTCACCCCTCCACTTT.

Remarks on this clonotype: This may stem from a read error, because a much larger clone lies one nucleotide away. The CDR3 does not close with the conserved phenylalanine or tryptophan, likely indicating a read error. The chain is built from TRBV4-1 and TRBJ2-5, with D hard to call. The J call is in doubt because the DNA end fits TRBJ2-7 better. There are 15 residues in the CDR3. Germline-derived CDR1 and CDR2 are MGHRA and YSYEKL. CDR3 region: CASSQDTNFAYEQYL. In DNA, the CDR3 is TGCGCCAGCAGCCAAGACACCAATTTTGCCTACGAGCAGTACTTA.

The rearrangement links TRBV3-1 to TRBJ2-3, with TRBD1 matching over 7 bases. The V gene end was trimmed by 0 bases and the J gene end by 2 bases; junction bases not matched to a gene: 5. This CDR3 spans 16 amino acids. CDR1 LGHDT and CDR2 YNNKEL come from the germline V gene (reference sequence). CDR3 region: CASSQEAGGNTDTQYF. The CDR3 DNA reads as TGTGCCAGCAGCCAAGAAGCAGGGGGAAACACAGATACGCAGTATTTT.

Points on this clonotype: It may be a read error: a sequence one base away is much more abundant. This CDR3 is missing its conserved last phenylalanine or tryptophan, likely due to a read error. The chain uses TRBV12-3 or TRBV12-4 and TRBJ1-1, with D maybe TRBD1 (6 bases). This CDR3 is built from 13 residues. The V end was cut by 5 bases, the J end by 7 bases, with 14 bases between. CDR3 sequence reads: CASSPWTVVEAFC. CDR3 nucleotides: TGTGCCAGCAGTCCCTGGACAGTCGTTGAAGCTTTCTGT.

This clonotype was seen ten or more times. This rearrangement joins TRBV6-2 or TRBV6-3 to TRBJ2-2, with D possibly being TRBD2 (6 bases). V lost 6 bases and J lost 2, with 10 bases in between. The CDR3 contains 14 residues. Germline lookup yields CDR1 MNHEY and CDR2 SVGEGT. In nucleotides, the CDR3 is TGTGCCAGCAGCCCTACTAGCAACACCGGGGAGCTGTTTTTT. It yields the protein CASSPTSNTGELFF.

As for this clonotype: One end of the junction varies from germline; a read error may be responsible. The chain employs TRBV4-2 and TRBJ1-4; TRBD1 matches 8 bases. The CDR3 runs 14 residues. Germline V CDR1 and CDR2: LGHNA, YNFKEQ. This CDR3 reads CACSHGQGPEKLFF. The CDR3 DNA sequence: TGTGCCTGCAGCCATGGACAGGGCCCTGAAAAACTGTTTTTT.

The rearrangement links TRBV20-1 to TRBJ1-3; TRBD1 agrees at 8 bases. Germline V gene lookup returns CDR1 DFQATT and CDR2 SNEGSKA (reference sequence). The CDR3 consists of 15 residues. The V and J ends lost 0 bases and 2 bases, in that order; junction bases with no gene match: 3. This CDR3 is CSARDGRGPGNTIYF. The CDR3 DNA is TGCAGTGCTAGAGACGGCAGGGGGCCTGGAAACACCATATATTTT.

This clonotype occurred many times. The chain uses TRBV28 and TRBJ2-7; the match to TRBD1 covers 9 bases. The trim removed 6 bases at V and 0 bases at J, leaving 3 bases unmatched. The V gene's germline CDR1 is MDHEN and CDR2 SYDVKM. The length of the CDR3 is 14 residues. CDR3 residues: CASSDRGNSYEQYF. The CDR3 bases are TGTGCCAGCAGCGACAGGGGGAACTCCTACGAGCAGTACTTC. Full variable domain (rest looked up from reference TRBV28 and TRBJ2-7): DVKVTQSSRYLVKRTGEKVFLECVQDMDHENMFWYRQDPGLGLRLIYFSYDVKMKEKGDIPEGYSVSREKKERFSLILESASTNQTSMYLCASSDRGNSYEQYFGPGTRLTVT.